Sequencing of this T cell receptor beta chain was carried out in a study of brain T cells in children with intractable seizures. Method: immunoSEQ multiplex PCR; TCRdb's copy keeps in-frame clones and lacks some. Of some 41,000 clones listed, more than 80% are singletons. CDR1 and CDR2 (germline): MNHEY, SMNVEV (reference sequence). This CDR3 spans 14 amino acids. The V end lost 5 bases, the J end lost 6 bases, and 16 bases lay between the germline ends. Sequences were derived from peripheral blood, sampled at surgery. This TCR was sampled from a girl aged 2 to 9 with tuberous sclerosis and intractable seizures. The rearrangement uses TRBV27 and TRBJ1-2; TRBD1 is a possible D gene (5 bases). The CDR3 loop reads CASSGRGGGHGYTF. In DNA form, the CDR3 reads TGTGCCAGCAGTGGCCGCGGGGGAGGCCATGGCTACACCTTC.